One sample yielded the 27 T cell receptor beta chains listed below, sequenced in a study of blood T cell repertoires in COVID-19. Method: immunoSEQ multiplex PCR; TCRdb's copy keeps in-frame clones and lacks some. The sample contains under 100,000 clones, around 88% of which appear only once. The sequencing input was peripheral blood. These receptors all come from a woman aged 55-75 years with acute or convalescent COVID-19.

The chain couples TRBV7-9 to TRBJ2-5; D possibly corresponds to TRBD1 (6 bases). This CDR3 comprises 14 residues. CDR1 is SEHNR, CDR2 FQNEAQ, per germline (reference sequence). This CDR3 is CATRGQAGQETQYF. The DNA for the CDR3 is TGTGCTACGAGGGGACAAGCCGGCCAAGAGACCCAGTACTTC.

The rearrangement joins TRBV29-1 to TRBJ2-1; maybe TRBD2 (6 bases). V was clipped by 4 bases and J by 8 bases, with 18 bases between them. From germline, CDR1 is SQVTM and CDR2 ANQGSEA. CDR3 length equals 14 residues. The CDR3 DNA reads as TGCAGCGTTGTTGGGGTTGGCAGGGACTATGAGCAGTTCTTC. This encodes CSVVGVGRDYEQFF.

This clone was detected only a few times. The chain is built from TRBV5-1 and TRBJ2-3; D gene ambiguous. Germline V lookup: CDR1 SGHRS, CDR2 YFSETQ. V gave up 1 base and J gave up 0 bases, with 9 bases separating them. The CDR3 loop spans 15 amino acids. The CDR3 bases are TGCGCCAGCAGCTTGCGGTCACAGAGCACAGATACGCAGTATTTT. Protein sequence: CASSLRSQSTDTQYF.

The J gene is TRBJ1-2, the V gene TRBV30; D uncertain. Trimming removed 0 bases at V and 7 bases at J, with 15 bases between. Germline CDR1 and CDR2: GTSNPN and SVGIG (reference sequence). The length of the CDR3 is 14 residues. The CDR3 DNA reads TGTGCCTGGAGTGTATTAACCGGGGAGGGTGGCTACACCTTC. Translation: CAWSVLTGEGGYTF.

J is TRBJ2-1 and V is TRBV11-3, with TRBD2 matching 7 bases. This CDR3 contains 16 residues. Looked up from germline, CDR1 is SGHNT and CDR2 is YENEEA. V lost 9 bases to trimming and J lost 2 bases; unmatched junction nucleotides: 13. The CDR3 is CASTTRGAGTYNEQFF. The CDR3, as DNA: TGTGCCAGTACCACGAGGGGAGCGGGGACCTACAATGAGCAGTTCTTC.

The chain has TRBV19 and TRBJ1-4; perhaps TRBD1 as D (6 bases). The CDR3 extends over 16 amino acids. Trimming removed 5 bases at V and 3 bases at J, with 16 bases between. Germline assignment: CDR1 LNHDA and CDR2 SQIVND (reference sequence). The CDR3 region is CASSGNTGSANEKLFF. As DNA, the CDR3 is TGTGCCAGTAGTGGTAATACAGGGTCAGCTAATGAAAAACTGTTTTTT.

The chain carries TRBV27 and TRBJ2-7; TRBD2 agrees at 8 bases. This CDR3 is built from 16 residues. Germline V CDR1 and CDR2: MNHEY, SMNVEV (reference sequence). J was trimmed by 2 bases and V by 3 bases; bases with no gene match: 9. In DNA form, the CDR3 reads TGTGCCAGCAGTTTCCTCGCAGCGGGGGAGACCTACGAGCAGTACTTC. This gives the protein CASSFLAAGETYEQYF.

The chain couples TRBV7-6 to TRBJ2-5; 8 bases map to TRBD2. With 4 bases clipped from V and 4 bases from J, the junction kept 8 bases outside the gene matches. This CDR3 has 15 amino acids. CDR1 and CDR2 from the germline V gene are SGHVS and FNYEAQ. CDR3 coding DNA: TGTGCCAGCAGCTCCTCCGGGGGGGCCGGAGAGACCCAGTACTTC. Translated: CASSSSGGAGETQYF.

V gene TRBV30 combines with J gene TRBJ2-5; 8 bases line up with TRBD1. The CDR3 contains 15 residues. The V and J ends lost 0 bases and 5 bases, in that order; junction bases with no gene match: 8. Germline values: CDR1 GTSNPN, CDR2 SVGIG (reference sequence). The CDR3 DNA is TGTGCCTGGAGTGTAATTGCAGGGGGCGGTGAGACCCAGTACTTC. Its translation is CAWSVIAGGGETQYF.

The chain combines TRBV7-2 with TRBJ2-5; D possibly corresponds to TRBD1 (6 bases). Trimming shortened V by 5 bases and J by 2 bases, and 15 bases separated the two germline ends. From germline, CDR1 is SGHTA and CDR2 FQGNSA. The CDR3 has 15 amino acids. In DNA form, the CDR3 reads TGTGCCAGCAGCCTGGGGGCTAGCCTTCAAGAGACCCAGTACTTC. Translation: CASSLGASLQETQYF.

The rearrangement links TRBV7-8 to TRBJ1-1, with 9 bases that match TRBD1. V lost 5 bases, J lost 1 base, and 5 bases stayed unmatched. CDR1 SGHVS and CDR2 FQNEAQ come from the germline V gene. This CDR3 region has 15 residues. CDR3 residues: CASSVGQGRNTEAFF. For the CDR3, the DNA is TGTGCCAGCAGCGTGGGACAGGGCAGGAACACTGAAGCTTTCTTT.

Turning to this clone: Within the sample, other DNA sequences also encode this same CDR3. V gene TRBV5-1 combines with J gene TRBJ2-5; D might be TRBD1 (6 bases). Germline-derived CDR1 and CDR2 are SGHRS and YFSETQ. The V gene lost 0 bases and the J gene lost 2 bases, with 11 bases spanning the gap. This CDR3 contains 15 residues. The CDR3 region has the DNA TGCGCCAGCAGCTTGGGAGGGACAAATCAAGAGACCCAGTACTTC. Encoded protein: CASSLGGTNQETQYF.

This chain links TRBV30 with TRBJ1-2, with D maybe TRBD1 (5 bases). V lost 0 bases and J 7 bases, leaving 18 bases between the germline ends. Germline V gene sequence: CDR1 GTSNPN, CDR2 SVGIG (reference sequence). CDR3 length equals 15 residues. The DNA for the CDR3 is TGTGCCTGGAGTGTCGGCGGGGGACTGGCGGGTGGCTACACCTTC. This gives the protein CAWSVGGGLAGGYTF.

The chain is built from TRBV5-4 and TRBJ1-2; D gene uncertain. The CDR3 sequence is 14 residues long. Germline V gives CDR1 SGHNT, CDR2 YYREEE (reference sequence). V lost 3 bases and J lost 1, with 10 bases in between. The CDR3 region has the DNA TGTGCCAGCAGCTCACAATACAATAACTATGGCTACACCTTC. Protein sequence: CASSSQYNNYGYTF. The full variable domain, in which reference TRBV5-4 and TRBJ1-2 provide the parts outside the CDR3, is ETGVTQSPTHLIKTRGQQVTLRCSSQSGHNTVSWYQQALGQGPQFIFQYYREEENGRGNFPPRFSGLQFPNYSSELNVNALELDDSALYLCASSSQYNNYGYTFGSGTRLTVV.

The gene calls are TRBV7-2 and TRBJ1-1; 8 bases match TRBD1. The CDR3 has 16 amino acids. The junction had 6 bases not matched to a gene; V was cut back by 2 bases and J by 1 base. CDR1 is SGHTA and CDR2 is FQGNSA in the germline V gene. The CDR3 reads CASSLLSGTGNTEAFF. The DNA of the CDR3 is TGTGCCAGCAGCTTACTGAGCGGGACAGGGAACACTGAAGCTTTCTTT. The full variable domain, rest sourced from reference TRBV7-2 and TRBJ1-1, is GAGVSQSPSNKVTEKGKDVELRCDPISGHTALYWYRQSLGQGLEFLIYFQGNSAPDKSGLPSDRFSAERTGGSVSTLTIQRTQQEDSAVYLCASSLLSGTGNTEAFFGQGTRLTVV.

The rearrangement uses TRBV7-6 and TRBJ1-1; 8 bases align to TRBD1. V was pared by 5 bases and J by 0 bases, with 11 bases of the junction left unmatched. In germline, CDR1 is SGHVS, CDR2 FNYEAQ. The length of the CDR3 is 17 residues. For the CDR3, the DNA is TGTGCCAGCAGCCCCGGGACAGGCCCCGTCATGAACACTGAAGCTTTCTTT. This translates into CASSPGTGPVMNTEAFF. The full variable domain, in which reference TRBV7-6 and TRBJ1-1 provide the parts outside the CDR3, is GAGVSQSPRYKVTKRGQDVALRCDPISGHVSLYWYRQALGQGPEFLTYFNYEAQQDKSGLPNDRFSAERPEGSISTLTIQRTEQRDSAMYRCASSPGTGPVMNTEAFFGQGTRLTVV.

V gene TRBV5-6 combines with J gene TRBJ1-1; possible D gene TRBD1, 6 bases. Between the trimmed V and J ends, which lost 2 bases and 1 base, there was a span of 12 bases. Looked up from germline, CDR1 is SGHDT and CDR2 is YYEEEE. CDR3 length: 15 amino acids. Written as DNA, the CDR3 is TGTGCCAGCAGCTTTACGGCACAGGGGAACACTGAAGCTTTCTTT. This translates into CASSFTAQGNTEAFF.

This clone was counted a few times. J is TRBJ1-1 and V is TRBV7-3; 8 nucleotides agree with TRBD1. The CDR3 loop spans 13 amino acids. Germline CDR1 SGHTA, CDR2 FQGTGA. V shed 4 bases and J 4 bases; nucleotides not matched to a gene: 2. This CDR3 is CASSSGQGTEAFF. The DNA of the CDR3 is TGTGCCAGCAGCTCCGGACAGGGCACTGAAGCTTTCTTT.

The rearrangement joins TRBV11-3 to TRBJ2-5; D is possibly TRBD1 (6 bases). Trimming left V 4 bases short and J 1 base short, with 7 bases between. Germline CDR1 SGHNT, CDR2 YENEEA. This CDR3 region has 13 residues. CDR3 bases: TGTGCCAGCAGCTCACAGGGCCAAGAGACCCAGTACTTC. It translates to CASSSQGQETQYF.

V and J are TRBV5-8 and TRBJ2-4, with TRBD1 matching 7 bases. The CDR3 consists of 16 residues. Germline trimming cut 4 bases from V and 4 bases from J; bases unmatched to any gene: 11. From germline, CDR1 is SGHTS and CDR2 YDEGEE. Here the CDR3 reads CASSPLSGTEKNIQYF. CDR3 coding DNA: TGTGCCAGCAGCCCTCTATCCGGGACAGAGAAAAACATTCAGTACTTC.

The chain carries TRBV27 and TRBJ1-3, with D perhaps matching TRBD1 (5 bases). The CDR3 totals 16 residues. V lost 5 bases to trimming and J lost 0 bases, with 14 bases between them. Germline V gene sequence: CDR1 MNHEY, CDR2 SMNVEV (reference sequence). CDR3 nucleotide sequence: TGTGCCAGCAGTACTACGGGGGGGATCTCTGGAAACACCATATATTTT. Protein sequence: CASSTTGGISGNTIYF.

The chain carries TRBV7-6 and TRBJ1-2, with D possibly being TRBD1 (5 bases). Trimming removed 1 base at V and 1 base at J, with 10 bases between. The CDR3 totals 15 residues. Germline values: CDR1 SGHVS, CDR2 FNYEAQ. For the CDR3, the DNA is TGTGCCAGCAGCTTAGGAACAGGCGGTAACTATGGCTACACCTTC. This translates into CASSLGTGGNYGYTF.

The rearrangement uses TRBV11-3 and TRBJ1-3; the match to TRBD1 covers 7 bases. Germline CDR1 is SGHNT and CDR2 is YENEEA. J was trimmed by 6 bases and V by 5 bases; bases with no gene match: 10. The CDR3 runs 15 residues. Here the CDR3 reads CASSLLTGYPNTIYF. CDR3 in DNA: TGTGCCAGCAGCCTTTTGACAGGGTACCCAAACACCATATATTTT.

The J gene is TRBJ1-5, the V gene TRBV27; D remains unclear. Germline assignment: CDR1 MNHEY and CDR2 SMNVEV (reference sequence). The V end lost 7 bases, the J end lost 2 bases, and 12 bases lay between the germline ends. The CDR3 totals 14 residues. The CDR3 here is CASKNTGGNQPQHF. CDR3 coding DNA: TGTGCCAGCAAAAATACGGGAGGCAATCAGCCCCAGCATTTT.

This clone is a singleton in its sample. The chain combines TRBV5-1 with TRBJ2-6; unclear D gene. Germline loops: CDR1 SGHRS, CDR2 YFSETQ. This CDR3 spans 16 amino acids. The V end lost 4 bases, the J end lost 2 bases, and 13 bases lay between the germline ends. Here the CDR3 DNA reads TGCGCCAGCAGCCCCCGTAGTCCCCCTGGGGCCAACGTCCTGACTTTC. This translates into CASSPRSPPGANVLTF.

J is TRBJ1-1 and V is TRBV6-5, with TRBD1 matching over 7 bases. From germline, CDR1 is MNHEY and CDR2 SVGAGI. The CDR3 has 13 amino acids. J was trimmed by 3 bases and V by 7 bases; bases with no gene match: 5. CDR3 nucleotides: TGTGCCAGCACAGGGGGATTCGACACTGAAGCTTTCTTT. It translates to CASTGGFDTEAFF.

The genes are TRBV7-2 and TRBJ1-2, with D possibly matching TRBD1 (5 bases). There are 15 residues in the CDR3. V lost 8 bases and J lost 4, with 20 bases in between. Germline loops: CDR1 SGHTA, CDR2 FQGNSA. CDR3 bases: TGTGCCAGCCCAGACCGGGGGGGGGTAGGCTATGGCTACACCTTC. Its translation is CASPDRGGVGYGYTF. Variable domain in full (rest from reference TRBV7-2 and TRBJ1-2): GAGVSQSPSNKVTEKGKDVELRCDPISGHTALYWYRQSLGQGLEFLIYFQGNSAPDKSGLPSDRFSAERTGGSVSTLTIQRTQQEDSAVYLCASPDRGGVGYGYTFGSGTRLTVV.